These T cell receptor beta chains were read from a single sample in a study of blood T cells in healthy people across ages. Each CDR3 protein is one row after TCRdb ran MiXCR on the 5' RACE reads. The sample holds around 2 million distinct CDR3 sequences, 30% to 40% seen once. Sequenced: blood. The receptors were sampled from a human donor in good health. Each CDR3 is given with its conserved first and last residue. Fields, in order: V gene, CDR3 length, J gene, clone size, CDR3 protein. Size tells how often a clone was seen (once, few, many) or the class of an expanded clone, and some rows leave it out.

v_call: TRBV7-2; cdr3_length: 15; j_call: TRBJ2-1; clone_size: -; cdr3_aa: CASSFSGGMYNEQFF
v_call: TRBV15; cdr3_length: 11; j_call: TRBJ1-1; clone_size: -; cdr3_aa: CATSRDKTAFF
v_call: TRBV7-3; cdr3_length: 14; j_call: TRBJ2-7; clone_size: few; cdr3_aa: CASSPSGGSHEQYF
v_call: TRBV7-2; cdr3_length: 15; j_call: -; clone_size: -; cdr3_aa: CASSDRDRGPYEQYF
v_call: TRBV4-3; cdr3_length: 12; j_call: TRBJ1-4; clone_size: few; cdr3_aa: CASSQGSGKLFF
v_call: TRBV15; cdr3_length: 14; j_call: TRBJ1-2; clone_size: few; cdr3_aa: CATSRGRDNYGYTF
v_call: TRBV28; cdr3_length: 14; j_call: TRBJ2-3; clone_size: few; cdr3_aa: CASSPRAELDTQYF
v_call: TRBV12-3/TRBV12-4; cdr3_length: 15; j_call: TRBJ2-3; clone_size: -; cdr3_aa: CASSGQQSSTDTQYF
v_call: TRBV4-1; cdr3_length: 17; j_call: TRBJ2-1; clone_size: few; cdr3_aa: CASSLHTLESSYNEQFF
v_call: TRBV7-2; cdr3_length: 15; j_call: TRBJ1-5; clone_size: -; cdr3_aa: CASSLGFGQNQPQHF
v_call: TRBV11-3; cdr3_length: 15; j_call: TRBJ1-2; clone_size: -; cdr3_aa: CASSSRQGWGYGYTF
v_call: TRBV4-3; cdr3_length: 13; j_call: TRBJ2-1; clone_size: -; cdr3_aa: CASSQDQGREQFF
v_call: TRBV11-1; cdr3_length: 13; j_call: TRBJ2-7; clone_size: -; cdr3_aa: CASSRVGAYEQYF
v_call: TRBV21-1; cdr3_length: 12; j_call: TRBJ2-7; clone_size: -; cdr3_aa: CASSSHTYEQYF
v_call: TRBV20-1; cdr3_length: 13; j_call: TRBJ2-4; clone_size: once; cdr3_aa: CSARLLAKNIQYF
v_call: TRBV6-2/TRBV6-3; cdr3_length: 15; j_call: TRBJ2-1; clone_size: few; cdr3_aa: CASSYWGAINNEQFF
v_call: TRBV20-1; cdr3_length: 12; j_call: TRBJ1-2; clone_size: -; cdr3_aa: CSAPGRDYGYTF
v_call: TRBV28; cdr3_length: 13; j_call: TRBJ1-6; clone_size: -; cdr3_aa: CASRSQTNSPLHF
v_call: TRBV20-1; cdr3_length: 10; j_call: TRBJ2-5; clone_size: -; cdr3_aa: CSAEMGTQYF
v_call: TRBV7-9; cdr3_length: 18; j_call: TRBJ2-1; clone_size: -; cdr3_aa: CVSSANPGSRSSYNEQFF
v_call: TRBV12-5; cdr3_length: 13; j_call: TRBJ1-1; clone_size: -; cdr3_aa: CASGFTGNIEAFF
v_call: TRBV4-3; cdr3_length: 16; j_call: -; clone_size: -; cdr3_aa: CASSHRLTGPGETQYF
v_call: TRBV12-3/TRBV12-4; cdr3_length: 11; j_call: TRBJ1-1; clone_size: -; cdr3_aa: CASSLRSWAFF
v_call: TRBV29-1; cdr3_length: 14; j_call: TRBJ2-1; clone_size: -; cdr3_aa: CSVDVLAIDSEQFF
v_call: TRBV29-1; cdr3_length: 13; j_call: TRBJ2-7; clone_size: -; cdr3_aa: CSVEPGNGYEQYF
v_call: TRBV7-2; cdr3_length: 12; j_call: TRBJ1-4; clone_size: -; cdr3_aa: CASSLFNEKLFF
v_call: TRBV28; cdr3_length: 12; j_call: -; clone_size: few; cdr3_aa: CASSSDTGTQYF
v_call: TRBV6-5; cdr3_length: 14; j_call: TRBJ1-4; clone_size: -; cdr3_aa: CASSRQGIGEKLFF
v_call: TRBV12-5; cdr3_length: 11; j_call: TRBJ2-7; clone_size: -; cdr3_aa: CASAATDKQYF
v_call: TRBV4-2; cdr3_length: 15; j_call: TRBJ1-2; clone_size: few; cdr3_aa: CASSLGTAQDDGYTF
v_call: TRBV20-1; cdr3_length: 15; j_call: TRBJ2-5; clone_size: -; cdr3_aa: CSADRIERLQETQYF
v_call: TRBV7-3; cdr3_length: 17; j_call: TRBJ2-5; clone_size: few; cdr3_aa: CASSLNAAGGSQETQYF
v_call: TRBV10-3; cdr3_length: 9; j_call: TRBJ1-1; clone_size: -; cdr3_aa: CAVGCRAFF
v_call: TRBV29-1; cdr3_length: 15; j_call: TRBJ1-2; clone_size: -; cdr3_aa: CSVGETQGAGYGYTF
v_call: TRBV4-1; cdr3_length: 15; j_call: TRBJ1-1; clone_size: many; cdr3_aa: CASSQEVTGETEAFF
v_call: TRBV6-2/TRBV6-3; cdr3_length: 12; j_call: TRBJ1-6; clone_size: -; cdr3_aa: CASTQYNSPLHF
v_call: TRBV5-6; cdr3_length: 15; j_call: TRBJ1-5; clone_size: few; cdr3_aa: CASSYLLYSNQPQHF
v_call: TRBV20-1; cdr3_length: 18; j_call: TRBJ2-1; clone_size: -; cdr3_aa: CSARDPSDASGVNNEQFF
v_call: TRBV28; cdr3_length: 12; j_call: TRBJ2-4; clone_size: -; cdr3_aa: CASSPRLYIQYF
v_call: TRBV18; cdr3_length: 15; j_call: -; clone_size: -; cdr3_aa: CASSQARGRVYEQYF
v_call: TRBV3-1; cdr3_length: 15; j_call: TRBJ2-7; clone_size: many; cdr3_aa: CASSQEGDITYEQYF
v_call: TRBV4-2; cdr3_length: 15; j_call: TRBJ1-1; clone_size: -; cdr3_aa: CASSVRTGDYSEAFF
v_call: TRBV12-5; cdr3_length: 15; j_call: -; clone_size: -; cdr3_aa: CASGFDGIWSETQYF
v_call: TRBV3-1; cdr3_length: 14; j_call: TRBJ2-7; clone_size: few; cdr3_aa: CASSQELSTYEQYF
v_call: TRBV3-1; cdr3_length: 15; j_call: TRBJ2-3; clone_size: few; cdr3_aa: CASSRLEIRTDTQYF
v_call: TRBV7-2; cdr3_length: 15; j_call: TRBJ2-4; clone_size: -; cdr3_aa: CASSLVVGGWAKQYF
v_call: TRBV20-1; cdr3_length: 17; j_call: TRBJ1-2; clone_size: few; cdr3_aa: CIARDLGKGPIDYGYTF
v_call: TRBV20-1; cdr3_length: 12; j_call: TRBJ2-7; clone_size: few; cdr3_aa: CSARATGDEQYF
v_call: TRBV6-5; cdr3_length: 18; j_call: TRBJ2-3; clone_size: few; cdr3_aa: CASSYSIKGGGYTDTQYF
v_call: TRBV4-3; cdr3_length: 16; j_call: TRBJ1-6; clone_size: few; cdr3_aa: CASSPEDRSYNSPLHF
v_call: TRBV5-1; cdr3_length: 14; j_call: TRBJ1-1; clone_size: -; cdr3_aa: CASSLVPADTEAFF